Following are 27 T cell receptor beta chains from one sample sequenced in a study of cytotoxic CD8 clonotypes in ibrutinib-treated CLL. Libraries were prepared by immunoSEQ multiplex PCR; TCRdb keeps only in-frame clonotypes and omits some of them. The data contain approximately 340,000 clones, 67% of them singletons. Specimen: PBMCs, collected after 36 months of ibrutinib treatment. The receptors were gathered from a human donor with chronic lymphocytic leukemia.

The rearrangement uses TRBV4-1 and TRBJ1-2; 7 nucleotides line up with TRBD1. The CDR3 consists of 15 residues. V lost 3 bases and J lost 1; bases outside the gene matches: 5. CDR1 and CDR2 (germline): MGHRA, YSYEKL. DNA of the CDR3: TGCGCCAGCAGCCAGTGGGGACAGAGTAACTATGGCTACACCTTC. It codes for CASSQWGQSNYGYTF.

This clone has a single count. The chain's CDR3 is CASSSHARANYGYTF. The CDR3 DNA sequence: TGTGCCAGCAGTTCTCACGCTCGAGCGAACTATGGCTACACCTTC. This chain joins TRBV6-5 and TRBJ1-2; D is ambiguous. CDR3 length: 15 residues. Germline lookup yields CDR1 MNHEY and CDR2 SVGAGI. Trimming removed 4 bases from V and 2 bases from J, with 14 bases in between.

J is TRBJ2-5 and V is TRBV7-6; D possibly corresponds to TRBD1 (6 bases). The CDR3 is made up of 14 amino acids. V lost 6 bases and J lost 2, with 13 bases in between. Germline CDR1 is SGHVS and CDR2 is FNYEAQ. For the CDR3, the DNA is TGTGCCAGCAGAGAAAAACAGGGACAAGAGACCCAGTACTTC. Its translation: CASREKQGQETQYF.

The V gene is TRBV6-5, the J gene TRBJ1-1; TRBD1 agrees at 9 bases. Germline V gene sequence: CDR1 MNHEY, CDR2 SVGAGI. The CDR3 consists of 16 residues. The junction had 10 bases not matched to a gene; V was cut back by 4 bases and J by 4 bases. The CDR3 is CASSSRTGVPVTEAFF. The CDR3 DNA reads as TGTGCCAGCAGTTCCCGGACAGGGGTCCCGGTCACTGAAGCTTTCTTT.

This clone was detected a few times. The rearrangement links TRBV13 to TRBJ2-3; D may be TRBD2 (5 bases). CDR1 and CDR2 (germline): PRHDT, FYEKMQ (reference sequence). This CDR3 region has 14 residues. V dropped 3 bases and J dropped 8 bases, with 15 bases sitting between them. CDR3 region: CASSLNGGRGTQYF. The CDR3 DNA is TGTGCCAGCAGCTTGAACGGCGGACGGGGTACGCAGTATTTT.

The CDR3 region is CSARDPRIEYF. CDR3 nucleotides: TGCAGTGCTAGAGATCCCCGGATTGAGTACTTC. The rearrangement links TRBV20-1 to TRBJ2-5; D not certain. Trimming stripped 0 bases from V and 12 bases from J, with 11 bases between. CDR1 is DFQATT and CDR2 is SNEGSKA in the germline V gene (reference sequence). The CDR3 contains 11 residues.

This chain links TRBV28 with TRBJ2-2; D not certain. The CDR3 contains 13 residues. Trimming left V 3 bases short and J 6 bases short, with 8 bases between. CDR1 and CDR2 (germline): MDHEN, SYDVKM. The DNA for the CDR3 is TGTGCCAGCAGTTTTCGAGGTCCCGGGGAGCTGTTTTTT. Its translation is CASSFRGPGELFF.

The chain recombines TRBV2 with TRBJ2-7; 7 bases fit TRBD2. The CDR3 extends over 14 amino acids. Germline values: CDR1 SNHLY, CDR2 FYNNEI. Trimming at V came to 10 bases and at J to 5 bases, leaving 14 bases not matched to a gene. The CDR3 sequence is CATHGGREYDEQYF. CDR3 nucleotide sequence: TGTGCCACCCATGGGGGGAGGGAATACGACGAGCAGTACTTC.

The J gene is TRBJ1-3, the V gene TRBV7-2; 8 nucleotides line up with TRBD1. The CDR3 totals 16 residues. J lost 1 base, V lost 2 bases, and 4 bases had no gene match. CDR1 SGHTA and CDR2 FQGNSA come from the germline V gene. The CDR3 protein is CASSLWTGTSGNTIYF. For the CDR3, the DNA is TGTGCCAGCAGCTTATGGACAGGGACTTCTGGAAACACCATATATTTT.

The chain couples TRBV2 to TRBJ2-7; TRBD1 matches at 7 bases. The V and J ends lost 4 bases and 1 base, in that order; junction bases with no gene match: 10. The CDR3 covers 16 residues. From germline, CDR1 is SNHLY and CDR2 FYNNEI. The CDR3 DNA is TGTGCCAGCAGTGGCCTACCGGGACAGATATCCTACGAGCAGTACTTC. Translation gives CASSGLPGQISYEQYF.

The rearrangement uses TRBV6-1 and TRBJ1-1; D remains unclear. Germline V gene data show CDR1 as MNHNS and CDR2 as SASEGT. This CDR3 contains 10 residues. Trimming shortened V by 7 bases and J by 3 bases, and 3 bases separated the two germline ends. The CDR3 coding sequence is TGTGCCAGCAAGTACACTGAAGCTTTCTTT. It specifies CASKYTEAFF.

The chain is built from TRBV6-1 and TRBJ2-7, with unresolved D. Trimming cost V 6 bases and J 3 bases, with 9 bases left between them. There are 12 residues in the CDR3. CDR1 and CDR2 from the germline V gene are MNHNS and SASEGT. The CDR3 loop is CASSHSFYEQYF. DNA of the CDR3: TGTGCCAGCAGCCACAGTTTCTACGAGCAGTACTTC.

This clone has more than one count but fewer than ten. The V gene is TRBV19, the J gene TRBJ2-7; D ambiguous. Germline CDR1 and CDR2: LNHDA and SQIVND (reference sequence). V lost 8 bases to trimming and J lost 2 bases, with 10 bases between them. This CDR3 comprises 12 residues. The DNA for the CDR3 is TGTGCCAGTGGGTTCCCACCCTACGAGCAGTACTTC. Encoded protein: CASGFPPYEQYF.

This clone was observed a few times. The genes are TRBV18 and TRBJ1-1; D is unclear. V lost 3 bases to trimming and J lost 3 bases, with 11 bases between them. The CDR3 sequence is 14 residues long. In germline, CDR1 is KGHSH, CDR2 LQKENI. DNA for the CDR3: TGTGCCAGCTCACCCAACTACGCGGACACTGAAGCTTTCTTT. This encodes CASSPNYADTEAFF.

This clone was detected only a few times. The V and J genes are TRBV5-1 and TRBJ1-4; 8 bases fit TRBD1. The CDR3 runs 16 residues. The trim removed 0 bases at V and 4 bases at J, leaving 5 bases unmatched. Germline V gene sequence: CDR1 SGHRS, CDR2 YFSETQ. The CDR3 reads CASSLDGTGNNEKLFF. CDR3 nucleotides: TGCGCCAGCAGCTTGGACGGGACAGGAAATAATGAAAAACTGTTTTTT.

V usage is TRBV9 and J usage is TRBJ2-7, with D perhaps TRBD2 (5 bases). V lost 7 bases, J lost 2 bases, and 13 bases lay in between. The CDR3 totals 13 residues. Looked up from germline, CDR1 is SGDLS and CDR2 is YYNGEE. The CDR3 nucleotides are TGTGCCAGCGGCCGGGGTACCCCCTACGAGCAGTACTTC. This codes for CASGRGTPYEQYF.

CDR3 sequence: CASSTVGRSYEQYF. Here the CDR3 DNA reads TGTGCCAGCAGCACGGTGGGGCGCTCCTACGAGCAGTACTTC. V is TRBV11-2 and J is TRBJ2-7, with D maybe TRBD1 (5 bases). The CDR3 runs to 14 residues. The germline CDR1 and CDR2 sequences are SGHAT and FQNNGV. The V and J ends lost 5 bases and 0 bases respectively, with 11 bases between them.

The chain links TRBV10-1 to TRBJ1-2; D is unresolved. V lost 7 bases to trimming and J lost 4 bases, with 13 bases between them. Germline CDR1 WNHNN, CDR2 SYGVQD (reference sequence). The CDR3 has 13 amino acids. CDR3: CASTSSLGYGYTF. The CDR3 nucleotides read TGCGCCAGCACCTCGTCCCTGGGCTATGGCTACACCTTC.

The genes are TRBV9 and TRBJ2-1, with 11 bases lining up with TRBD1. V trimming: 3 bases; J trimming: 8 bases; junction bases outside the gene matches: 4. Germline V CDR1 and CDR2: SGDLS, YYNGEE. The CDR3 consists of 14 residues. CDR3 bases: TGTGCCAGCAGCGCCCGGGACAGGGGGGATGAGCAGTTCTTC. This sequence encodes CASSARDRGDEQFF.

The chain recombines TRBV13 with TRBJ2-3; D may be TRBD2 (5 bases). The CDR3 loop spans 15 amino acids. V shed 2 bases and J shed 6 bases, with 15 bases lying between them. CDR1 is PRHDT, CDR2 FYEKMQ, per germline (reference sequence). CDR3 in amino acids: CASSLKRVNEDTQYF. As DNA, the CDR3 is TGTGCCAGCAGCTTAAAGAGGGTAAACGAGGATACGCAGTATTTT.

This clone has a handful of counts. J is TRBJ2-3 and V is TRBV28; D is unresolved. The CDR3 length is 14 residues. Germline-derived CDR1 and CDR2 are MDHEN and SYDVKM. The V end was cut by 8 bases, the J end by 3 bases, with 15 bases between. The DNA of the CDR3 is TGTGCCAGCCGATCAACGGGCGAGACAGATACGCAGTATTTT. This sequence encodes CASRSTGETDTQYF. Combining the CDR3 with reference TRBV28 and TRBJ2-3 gives the whole variable domain DVKVTQSSRYLVKRTGEKVFLECVQDMDHENMFWYRQDPGLGLRLIYFSYDVKMKEKGDIPEGYSVSREKKERFSLILESASTNQTSMYLCASRSTGETDTQYFGPGTRLTVL.

The rearrangement uses TRBV29-1 and TRBJ2-7; D is undetermined. The germline V and J ends were trimmed by 0 bases and 4 bases, with 4 bases remaining between them. This CDR3 is built from 11 residues. Germline V gene data show CDR1 as SQVTM and CDR2 as ANQGSEA. The CDR3 DNA is TGCAGCGTTGAAGATTGGTACGAGCAGTACTTC. This codes for CSVEDWYEQYF.

The rearrangement links TRBV29-1 to TRBJ2-3; unclear D gene. V was shortened by 4 bases and J by 1 base, with 9 bases between the two germline ends. The CDR3 runs 13 residues. CDR1 is SQVTM and CDR2 is ANQGSEA in the germline V gene. For the CDR3, the DNA is TGCAGCGTTGCTCAGGATCGCACAGATACGCAGTATTTT. It translates to CSVAQDRTDTQYF.

The rearrangement joins TRBV2 to TRBJ2-1, with D unresolved. V lost 1 base and J lost 7, with 5 bases in between. The CDR3 is 12 residues long. The germline gives CDR1 SNHLY, CDR2 FYNNEI. The DNA for the CDR3 is TGTGCCAGCAGTGAAGGTCCTAATGAGCAGTTCTTC. Residues: CASSEGPNEQFF.

The chain is built from TRBV19 and TRBJ2-7; possibly TRBD1 or TRBD2 for D (6 bases each). Trimming shortened V by 2 bases and J by 4 bases, and 12 bases separated the two germline ends. The CDR3 contains 14 residues. Germline V gene sequence: CDR1 LNHDA, CDR2 SQIVND (reference sequence). Written as DNA, the CDR3 is TGTGCCAGTAGTATAAACAGGGAGGCTTACGAGCAGTACTTC. Translating it yields CASSINREAYEQYF.

The chain recombines TRBV11-2 with TRBJ2-7; TRBD2 is a possible D gene (5 bases). The CDR3 spans 11 residues. Germline-derived CDR1 and CDR2 are SGHAT and FQNNGV. V lost 8 bases and J 5 bases, leaving 10 bases between the germline ends. The CDR3 DNA follows: TGTGCCAGCTCCGTGGAGGACGAGCAGTACTTC. Residues: CASSVEDEQYF.

This clone was observed once. The chain joins TRBV9 to TRBJ1-6; no clear D gene. The CDR3 loop spans 13 amino acids. V was trimmed by 2 bases and J by 6 bases, leaving 6 bases between them. Germline-derived CDR1 and CDR2 are SGDLS and YYNGEE. The CDR3 sequence is CASSVGSNSPLHF. The DNA of the CDR3 is TGTGCCAGCAGCGTGGGTAGTAATTCACCCCTCCACTTT.